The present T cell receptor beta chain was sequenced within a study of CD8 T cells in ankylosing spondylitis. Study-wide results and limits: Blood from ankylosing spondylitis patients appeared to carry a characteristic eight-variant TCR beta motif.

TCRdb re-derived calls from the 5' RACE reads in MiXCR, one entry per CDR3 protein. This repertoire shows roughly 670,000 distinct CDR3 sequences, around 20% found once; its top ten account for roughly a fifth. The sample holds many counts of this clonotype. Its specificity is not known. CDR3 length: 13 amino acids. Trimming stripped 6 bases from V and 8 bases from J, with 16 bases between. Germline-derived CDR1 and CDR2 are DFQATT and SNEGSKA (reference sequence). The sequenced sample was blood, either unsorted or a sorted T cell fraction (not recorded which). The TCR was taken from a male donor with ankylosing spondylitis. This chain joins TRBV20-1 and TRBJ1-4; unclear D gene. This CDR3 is CSAPMRRREKLFF. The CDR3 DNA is TGCAGTGCCCCAATGCGGCGAAGGGAAAAACTGTTTTTT.